This T cell receptor beta chain was found in a study of shared clonotypes between healthy human individuals. The study's findings and limits: Exclusively blood specimens were collected; tissue repertoires likely differ.

Healthy adults negative for HIV, lacking recent acute infections or vaccinations, served as donors. As for this clone: The antigen remains undetermined.

V gave up 5 bases and J gave up 3 bases; unmatched junction bases: 6. This CDR3 is 15 amino acids long. The germline V gene encodes CDR1 MNHNY and CDR2 SVGAGI (reference sequence). The method was immunoSEQ multiplex PCR; TCRdb's version includes in-frame clones alone and lacks a portion of them. The data hold approximately 500,000 clones, with about three quarters observed a single time. The sequenced material came from PBMCs. This receptor was identified in a woman in her 40s in good health. Some clones in this sample may be carry-over from other donors' samples. The gene calls are TRBV6-6 and TRBJ2-7, with 11 positions matching TRBD1. The DNA for the CDR3 is TGTGCCAGCAGTACTCCCGGGACAGGGGGCTACGAGCAGTACTTC. Residues: CASSTPGTGGYEQYF.